This entry is about one T cell receptor (beta chain). Its specific antigen is unknown. Qualities for individual bases were not recorded, and no much larger clone is one base off. V was cut back by 0 bases and J by 4 bases, leaving a gap of 12 bases between them. As encoded in the germline V gene, CDR1 is LGHNA while CDR2 is YSLEER. Inclusive of the bounding cysteine and phenylalanine, the CDR3 is 15 residues long. The DNA shown is the 45-base CDR3, in frame from base 1. The record originates from a study of response to subunit inactivated influenza vaccine (dated by TCRdb to between 2017 and 2018). Background on the whole study: Deep quantitative T cell receptor repertoire profiling was used in the study to track responses to a trivalent subunit inactivated influenza vaccine. What the work shows at the level of the full study, not this receptor alone: It was suggested by the authors that each seasonal influenza vaccination may recruit only a limited number of new T cells.

Libraries were built with RT-PCR. The data were produced on an Illumina HiSeq 2500. TCRdb handled the public reads itself, with Q25 trimming in fastp and clone calling in MiXCR, and kept productive beta chains. For every CDR3 protein sequence, its rows merge into one entry that carries the most common genes and DNA. A total of hundreds of thousands of distinct CDR3 sequences appear in this sample, approximately 11% of them only once. The top ten clonotypes cover more than 10% of the sample. Interpreted using the paper, the time point label stands for: approximately 47 days after influenza vaccine administration.

The rearranged segments are TRBV4-3 and TRBJ1-2, with no confident D gene call. The clonotype was recovered from a man over 45 who received an inactivated influenza vaccine. Donor details come from another sample of the same person, matched by shared clones. The specimen comprised PBMCs from blood, sampled 40 to 50 days after vaccination. For the CDR3, the sequence is CASSQDHKGGYGYTF. The nucleotide sequence reads TGCGCCAGCAGCCAAGATCATAAGGGAGGCTATGGCTACACCTTC.